This T cell receptor beta chain originates from a study of T cells in Graves' hyperthyroidism and ophthalmopathy. Findings and caveats of the study: The model's output predicted ophthalmopathy at a median of about 5.9 months prior to onset.

RNA transcripts served as the template for amplifying TCR beta CDR3 regions. Primed by the HTBI set, a first-round RT-PCR was run on the TCR CDR3. One entry per CDR3 protein results from TCRdb running MiXCR on the multiplex PCR reads. The data hold 500,000 to 600,000 distinct CDR3 sequences, with 46% observed a single time. The hyperthyroidism patients had all been newly diagnosed, and their disease duration was under 2 months. Their ages ranged from 18 to 65 years. Patients showing uncontrolled infection, other autoimmune disease, pregnancy or lactation were ineligible. The diagnoses drew upon clinical symptoms, serum thyroxine and TRAb, thyroid ultrasound and orbital computed tomography. The CDR3 is 15 residues long. Germline V gene data show CDR1 as MGHRA and CDR2 as YSYEKL. V lost 3 bases and J 2 bases, leaving 13 bases between the germline ends. This clonotype was picked up many times. Its antigen is not known.

The TCR was taken from a woman aged 18-29 years with Graves' hyperthyroidism. Sequences were obtained from peripheral blood or thyroid tissue (not recorded which). This chain joins TRBV4-1 and TRBJ1-1; D might be TRBD1 (5 bases). The CDR3 region is CASSHTLRDNTEAFF. DNA of the CDR3: TGCGCCAGCAGCCACACACTCAGGGACAACACTGAAGCTTTCTTT.